This T cell receptor beta chain was obtained from a study of blood T cell repertoires in COVID-19. Study as a whole: The United States, Italy and Spain were the sources of the acute and convalescent COVID-19 samples.

The CDR3 loop spans 15 amino acids. Germline V gene data show CDR1 as SNHLY and CDR2 as FYNNEI. After removal of 7 bases from V and 4 bases from J, the junction contained 6 bases not matched to a gene. TCRdb's table, derived via immunoSEQ multiplex PCR, lists solely in-frame clones and lacks some. The data contain around 130,000 clones, roughly 89% of them singletons. This chain joins TRBV2 and TRBJ1-6; TRBD1 agrees at 8 bases. Specimen: peripheral blood. This receptor was obtained from a middle-aged man with acute or convalescent COVID-19. CDR3 in amino acids: CASNGQGRYNSPLHF. The CDR3 region has the DNA TGTGCCAGCAACGGACAGGGACGATATAATTCACCCCTCCACTTT.